This T cell receptor (beta chain) is from a study of cytomegalovirus exposure and HLA in healthy donors. Study summary: Membership in the Caucasian-associated ancestry cluster was found for around four fifths of almost 400 genotyped donors.

The study ran its PCR with 60 Vbeta and 13 Jbeta primers. The protocol was immunoSEQ multiplex PCR, while the TCRdb copy is restricted to in-frame clones and leaves out a portion. The repertoire table contains approximately 140,000 clones. V lost 5 bases to trimming and J lost 0 bases, with 10 bases between them. The CDR3 runs 14 residues. Per the germline V gene, CDR1 is SGHTA and CDR2 is FQGTGA. Concerning this clone: Antigen unknown.

Regarding the study as a whole: Researchers reported in a later analysis that common viral pathogens appeared linked to several top clusters. In a later analysis, a missense DCLRE1C variant was linked to TCR beta V- and J-gene trimming.

The source material was PBMCs. The source is a woman between 35 and 50 years old in good health and CMV-seronegative. V and J are TRBV7-3 and TRBJ1-1, with a weak D call TRBD1 (6 bases). The CDR3 DNA sequence: TGTGCCAGCAGCCGCGACAGGCTGAACACTGAAGCTTTCTTT. This encodes CASSRDRLNTEAFF.